This T cell receptor beta chain was captured in a study of molecular identifiers for immune sequencing clone quantification. CDR1 is GTSNPN, CDR2 SVGIG, per germline (reference sequence). Trimming stripped 1 base from V and 3 bases from J, with 9 bases between. The CDR3 totals 13 residues. Every naive CD8 library was made from between about 18,000 and 1,100,000 sorted cells with 10%, 30% or 50% RNA. Each CDR3 protein gets one entry after TCRdb re-called the PCR reads with MiXCR. Altogether about 510,000 distinct CDR3 sequences are present, about a quarter being singletons, with the ten largest covering under 0.8%.

The clonotype comes from a human donor in good health. Some libraries in this study had Jurkat cell RNA spiked in. The gene calls are TRBV30 and TRBJ1-1, with D uncertain. Sequencing was performed on naive CD8+ T cells from blood, with Jurkat cell RNA spiked in. Subset reported: FACS-sorted CD8+CD4-CCR7+CD45RA+ naive T cells. DNA of the CDR3: TGTGCCTGGAGTGGTGAAGGCTACACTGAAGCTTTCTTT. This gives the protein CAWSGEGYTEAFF.